These 14 T cell receptor beta chains originate from one sample sequenced in a study of cytomegalovirus exposure and HLA in healthy donors. Both 60 Vbeta primers and 13 Jbeta primers went into the PCR. Sequencing used immunoSEQ multiplex PCR; TCRdb keeps in-frame clones, though not all of them. The sample consists of around 170,000 clones, about four fifths of them appearing once. The specimen was PBMCs. The receptors were gathered from a boy younger than 10 in good health and CMV-seronegative.

The chain is built from TRBV11-2 and TRBJ1-2; D remains ambiguous. This CDR3 is 14 amino acids long. V was clipped by 2 bases and J by 3 bases, with 10 bases between them. Germline CDR1 reads SGHAT; CDR2 reads FQNNGV. The CDR3 nucleotides are TGTGCCAGCAGCTTAAGTTCCGGGGACTATGGCTACACCTTC. Residues: CASSLSSGDYGYTF. Filled out from reference TRBV11-2 and TRBJ1-2, the complete variable domain reads EAGVAQSPRYKIIEKRQSVAFWCNPISGHATLYWYQQILGQGPKLLIQFQNNGVVDDSQLPKDRFSAERLKGVDSTLKIQPAKLEDSAVYLCASSLSSGDYGYTFGSGTRLTVV.

V is TRBV30 and J is TRBJ2-7, with TRBD2 matching over 11 bases. Per the germline V gene, CDR1 is GTSNPN and CDR2 is SVGIG (reference sequence). Trimming removed 3 bases from V and 5 bases from J; junction bases left unmatched: 12. The CDR3 has 16 amino acids. CDR3 nucleotides: TGTGCCTGGAGGGGGACTAGCGGAGGAATCGGGGACGAGCAGTACTTC. Translation: CAWRGTSGGIGDEQYF.

Note on this clone: Other DNA sequences from this sample encode an identical CDR3 as well. This rearrangement joins TRBV30 to TRBJ2-1, with TRBD2 matching 9 bases. CDR3 length: 13 amino acids. The V gene's germline CDR1 is GTSNPN and CDR2 SVGIG (reference sequence). V lost 1 base, J lost 7 bases, and 2 bases stayed unmatched. The DNA for the CDR3 is TGTGCCTGGAGTGGGCTAGCGGGAAATGAGCAGTTCTTC. Translated: CAWSGLAGNEQFF.

V and J are TRBV12-5 and TRBJ2-1; tentative D call: TRBD2 (5 bases). Germline lookup yields CDR1 LGHNT and CDR2 FRNRAP. The CDR3 contains 18 residues. Trimming removed 0 bases from V and 0 bases from J, with 15 bases in between. The CDR3 region is CASGLVMVSVSSYNEQFF. The CDR3 DNA reads as TGTGCTAGTGGTTTGGTAATGGTTAGCGTTAGCTCCTACAATGAGCAGTTCTTC.

The J gene is TRBJ1-1, the V gene TRBV5-5; perhaps TRBD1 as D (6 bases). The V and J ends lost 4 bases and 8 bases respectively, with 18 bases between them. Germline lookup yields CDR1 SGHKS and CDR2 YYEKEE (reference sequence). This CDR3 region has 14 residues. The CDR3 reads CASSLLSGATEAFF. Here the CDR3 DNA reads TGTGCCAGCAGCCTGTTGTCAGGGGCAACAGAAGCTTTCTTT.

The chain is built from TRBV10-3 and TRBJ1-6; 11 nucleotides align to TRBD1. The CDR3 totals 15 residues. Per germline, CDR1 ENHRY and CDR2 SYGVKD. V was clipped by 5 bases and J by 7 bases; unmatched bases: 4. This CDR3 is CAISIGDRGNSPLHF. CDR3 DNA: TGTGCCATCAGTATAGGGGACAGGGGGAATTCACCCCTCCACTTT.

This sequence joins TRBV28 and TRBJ1-5, with unresolved D. V lost 8 bases and J lost 2, with 7 bases in between. This CDR3 has 12 residues. Germline V gene lookup returns CDR1 MDHEN and CDR2 SYDVKM. The CDR3 here is CASVERNQPQHF. The CDR3, as DNA: TGTGCCAGCGTTGAGCGCAATCAGCCCCAGCATTTT. Filled out from reference TRBV28 and TRBJ1-5, the complete variable domain reads DVKVTQSSRYLVKRTGEKVFLECVQDMDHENMFWYRQDPGLGLRLIYFSYDVKMKEKGDIPEGYSVSREKKERFSLILESASTNQTSMYLCASVERNQPQHFGDGTRLSIL.

The rearrangement links TRBV7-8 to TRBJ2-3, with TRBD2 matching over 8 bases. With 1 base clipped from V and 0 bases from J, the junction kept 12 bases outside the gene matches. Per germline, CDR1 SGHVS and CDR2 FQNEAQ. This CDR3 is 19 amino acids long. CDR3 coding DNA: TGTGCCAGCAGCTTAGTTTTAAGCGGGAGCACTACTAGCACAGATACGCAGTATTTT. Translating it yields CASSLVLSGSTTSTDTQYF.

J is TRBJ2-7 and V is TRBV12-5, with D possibly TRBD1 on 6 matching bases. This CDR3 region has 13 residues. V was cut by 5 bases and J by 0 bases, with 8 bases left in between. The germline V gene has CDR1 LGHNT and CDR2 FRNRAP. CDR3 loop: CASGQDSSYEQYF. DNA of the CDR3: TGTGCTAGTGGTCAGGACAGCTCCTACGAGCAGTACTTC.

The rearrangement joins TRBV30 to TRBJ1-5; 7 bases map to TRBD1. V was pared by 3 bases and J by 9 bases, with 5 bases of the junction left unmatched. The CDR3 extends over 12 amino acids. CDR1 GTSNPN and CDR2 SVGIG come from the germline V gene (reference sequence). CDR3 sequence reads: CAWSTGVAPQHF. CDR3 nucleotide sequence: TGTGCCTGGAGCACAGGGGTTGCGCCCCAGCATTTT.

The rearrangement links TRBV7-2 to TRBJ2-1, with 11 bases that match TRBD2. The CDR3 has 14 residues. Germline assignment: CDR1 SGHTA and CDR2 FQGNSA. V gave up 5 bases and J gave up 6 bases; unmatched junction bases: 3. The CDR3 reads CASSPGLAGNEQFF. CDR3 bases: TGTGCCAGCAGCCCAGGACTAGCGGGCAATGAGCAGTTCTTC.

This clone appeared a few times. The chain combines TRBV10-3 with TRBJ1-3, with D unresolved. The CDR3 totals 12 residues. Trimming pared 5 bases from V and 3 bases from J, leaving 5 bases between. CDR1 and CDR2 (germline): ENHRY, SYGVKD. The CDR3: CAISSLGNTIYF. The CDR3 region has the DNA TGTGCCATCAGTAGCCTTGGAAACACCATATATTTT.

The rearrangement joins TRBV7-9 to TRBJ1-2; D might be TRBD1 (5 bases). Trimming left V 8 bases short and J 6 bases short, with 16 bases between. Germline V gene lookup returns CDR1 SEHNR and CDR2 FQNEAQ (reference sequence). The CDR3 is 13 residues long. The CDR3: CASALSGVDGYTF. The DNA for the CDR3 is TGTGCCAGCGCTTTGTCGGGGGTTGATGGCTACACCTTC.

The V call is TRBV5-1, the J call TRBJ2-1; TRBD1 matches 11 bases. This CDR3 spans 15 amino acids. Unmatched junction bases numbered 10, after V lost 5 bases and J lost 9 bases. The V gene's germline CDR1 is SGHRS and CDR2 YFSETQ. CDR3 in amino acids: CASSSTGTGGFEQFF. The CDR3, as DNA: TGCGCCAGCAGTTCGACCGGGACAGGGGGATTTGAGCAGTTCTTC.